This TCR beta chain derives from a study of vaccination effects on CD4 cells after COVID-19. A word on this clone: Its antigen is not known.

Antigen-specific CD4+ T cells expanded by the ViraFEST assay with viral peptide pools were then sequenced. On approximately day 9 of culture, CD4+ T cells were separated out. The individual was infected with SARS-CoV-2 between March and December 2020, as confirmed by PCR. V lost 5 bases and J lost 3, with 13 bases in between. This CDR3 is 14 amino acids long. Germline loops: CDR1 KGHDR, CDR2 SFDVKD. Findings and limits, study-wide: Long after vaccination, the clones induced by infection and by vaccine shrank markedly in size. Convalescent patients in the study were few, and early post-infection timepoints were absent.

The data were produced by immunoSEQ multiplex PCR, yet TCRdb's version contains in-frame clones alone and is incomplete. The table has about 45,000 clones, approximately 70% seen once. The input for sequencing was CD4+ T cells from PBMCs cultured with a peptide pool, taken before COVID-19 vaccination. The sequence was obtained from a human donor who had a prior SARS-CoV-2 infection. The chain uses TRBV24-1 and TRBJ2-7; D assignment may be TRBD1 or TRBD2 (7 bases each). CDR3 in amino acids: CATSGRGTDYEQYF. Here the CDR3 DNA reads TGTGCCACCAGTGGGCGGGGGACAGACTACGAGCAGTACTTC.